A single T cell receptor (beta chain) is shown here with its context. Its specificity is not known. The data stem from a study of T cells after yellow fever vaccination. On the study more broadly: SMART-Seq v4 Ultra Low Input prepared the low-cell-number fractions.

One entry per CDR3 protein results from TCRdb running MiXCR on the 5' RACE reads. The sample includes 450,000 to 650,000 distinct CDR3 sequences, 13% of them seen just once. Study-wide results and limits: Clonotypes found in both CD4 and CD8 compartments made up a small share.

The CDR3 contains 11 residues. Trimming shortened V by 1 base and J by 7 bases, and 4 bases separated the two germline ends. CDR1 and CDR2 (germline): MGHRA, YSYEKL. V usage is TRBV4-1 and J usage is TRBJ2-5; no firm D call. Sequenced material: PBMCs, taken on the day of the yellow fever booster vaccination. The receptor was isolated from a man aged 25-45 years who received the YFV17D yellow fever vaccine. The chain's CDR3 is CASSQGLTQYF. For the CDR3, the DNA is TGCGCCAGCAGCCAAGGGTTGACCCAGTACTTC.